The T cell receptor beta chain described here comes from a study of OX40 agonist ivuxolimab in advanced cancers. General study results and limits: Individuals who were partial responders at 0.1-3.0 mg/kg had clonal expansion that ranked among the lowest. Clonal expansion from baseline to week 6 occurred in both CD4+ and CD8+ T cells.

Using immunoSEQ multiplex PCR, the repertoire was profiled, and TCRdb retains in-frame clones only, with some absent. The table includes about 58,000 clones, 91% detected once. A word on this clone: Its antigen remains unidentified.

The length of the CDR3 is 16 residues. Germline V gene sequence: CDR1 SGHTA, CDR2 FQGNSA. Deletions cut 5 bases from V and 7 bases from J, with 21 bases between. The V and J genes are TRBV7-2 and TRBJ2-1; TRBD1 or TRBD2 may be the D gene (6 bases each). Sequenced here: CD4+ or CD8+ T cells sorted from blood, sampled in a trial of the OX40 agonist ivuxolimab. The sequence was obtained from an adult with an advanced solid tumor such as melanoma, head and neck, liver or kidney cancer. CDR3 amino acids: CASSGGGQGGGNEQFF. CDR3 sequence (DNA): TGTGCCAGCAGCGGAGGGGGGCAGGGAGGCGGGAATGAGCAGTTCTTC.